This entry features one TCR beta chain sequence. Antigen: not known. Sequencing used immunoSEQ multiplex PCR; TCRdb keeps in-frame clones, though not all of them. Among about 180,000 clones listed, about nine tenths were seen once. The CDR3 consists of 14 residues. CDR1 is MDHEN and CDR2 is SYDVKM in the germline V gene. With 5 bases removed from V and 4 bases from J, the gap between germline ends came to 12 bases. The data are from a study of T cell responses to AZD1222 COVID-19 vaccine. General study results and limits: When two AZD1222 doses had been given, Spike-specific TCR breadth and depth rose. Donors were chiefly white British, with a greater number of females, and clonal diversity was perhaps underestimated. Spike was spanned by vaccine-associated CD4 TCRs, with dominance at 160-218 and 743-854. Nearly half of spike-specific TCRs reportedly target unmutated variant regions.

The sequences come from peripheral blood, collected 28 days after the second AZD1222 dose. This sequence was found in an adult who received the AZD1222 COVID-19 vaccine. This chain links TRBV28 with TRBJ1-5; no reliable D call. CDR3 protein: CASSQATVNQPQHF. CDR3 in DNA: TGTGCCAGCAGTCAGGCAACTGTAAATCAGCCCCAGCATTTT.